This T cell receptor (beta chain) was identified during a study of T-cell reconstitution after alpha-beta-depleted transplantation in children. Study-level findings and limits: One year after transplant, T-cell counts and diversity came mostly from newly produced T cells. Alpha-beta T cells present about two months after transplant were reported to originate from several hundred expanded graft clones. Surviving recipient T cells and thymic progenitors accounted for the high day-60 TCRbeta diversity observed in some patients.

The CDR3 totals 15 residues. Trimming cost V 3 bases and J 3 bases, with 12 bases left between them. Germline CDR1 and CDR2: LNHDA and SQIVND (reference sequence). The TCRbeta library was prepared with unique molecular identifiers. TCRdb called the PCR reads again in MiXCR, with one record for every CDR3 protein. The table includes nearly 350,000 distinct CDR3 sequences, roughly 17% detected once. This clonotype was recorded a few times. Its target is unknown. The sequence came from a male patient aged 2-15 years who had a stem cell transplant for acute lymphoblastic leukemia, so the T cells may come from the graft donor. The specimen comprised PBMCs, mostly from graft donor cells, sampled 360 days after TCRalphabeta/CD19-depleted stem cell transplant. V is TRBV19 and J is TRBJ2-4; D might be TRBD1 (6 bases). The CDR3 is CASSMYIQGKNIQYF. In DNA, the CDR3 is TGTGCCAGTAGTATGTATATACAGGGCAAAAACATTCAGTACTTC.